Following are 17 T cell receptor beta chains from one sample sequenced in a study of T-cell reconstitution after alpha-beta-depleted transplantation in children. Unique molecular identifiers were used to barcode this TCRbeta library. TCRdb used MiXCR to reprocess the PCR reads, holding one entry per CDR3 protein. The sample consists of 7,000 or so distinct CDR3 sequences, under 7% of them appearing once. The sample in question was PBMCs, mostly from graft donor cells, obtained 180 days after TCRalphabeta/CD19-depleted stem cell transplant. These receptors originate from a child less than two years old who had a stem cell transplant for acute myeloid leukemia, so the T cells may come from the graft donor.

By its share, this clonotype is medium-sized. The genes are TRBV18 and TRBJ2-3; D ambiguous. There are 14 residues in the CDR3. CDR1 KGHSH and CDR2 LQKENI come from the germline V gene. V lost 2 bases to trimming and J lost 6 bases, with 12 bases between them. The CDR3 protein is CASSPTKAADTQYF. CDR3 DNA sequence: TGTGCCAGCTCACCAACGAAAGCTGCGGATACGCAGTATTTT.

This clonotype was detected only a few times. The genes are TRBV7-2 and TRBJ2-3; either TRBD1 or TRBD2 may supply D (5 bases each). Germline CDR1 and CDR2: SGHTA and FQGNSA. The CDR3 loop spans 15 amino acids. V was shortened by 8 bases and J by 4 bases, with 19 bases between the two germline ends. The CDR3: CASGPRDRTADTQYF. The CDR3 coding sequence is TGTGCCAGCGGACCCAGGGACCGGACTGCAGATACGCAGTATTTT. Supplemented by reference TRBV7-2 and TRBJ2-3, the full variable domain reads GAGVSQSPSNKVTEKGKDVELRCDPISGHTALYWYRQSLGQGLEFLIYFQGNSAPDKSGLPSDRFSAERTGGSVSTLTIQRTQQEDSAVYLCASGPRDRTADTQYFGPGTRLTVL.

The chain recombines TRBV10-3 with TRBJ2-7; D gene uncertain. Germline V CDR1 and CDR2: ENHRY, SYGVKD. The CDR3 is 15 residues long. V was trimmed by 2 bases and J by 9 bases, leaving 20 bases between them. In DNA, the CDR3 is TGTGCCATCAGTGAGGAGGTACAGAGGCGAGTGGGGCAGTACTTC. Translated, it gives CAISEEVQRRVGQYF.

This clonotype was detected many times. The CDR3 coding sequence is TGTGCCAGTAGTATCGGGCGACAGGGGGCAGGGTACGAGCAGTACTTC. Protein product: CASSIGRQGAGYEQYF. The genes are TRBV19 and TRBJ2-7, with 10 positions matching TRBD1. The CDR3 runs 16 residues. With V trimmed by 3 bases and J by 4 bases, 9 bases remained unmatched. The germline CDR1 and CDR2 sequences are LNHDA and SQIVND (reference sequence).

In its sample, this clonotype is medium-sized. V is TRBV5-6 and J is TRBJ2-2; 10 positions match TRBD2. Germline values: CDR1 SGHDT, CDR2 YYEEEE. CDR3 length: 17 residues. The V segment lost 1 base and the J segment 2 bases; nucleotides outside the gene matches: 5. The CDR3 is CASSLSLAGGNTGELFF. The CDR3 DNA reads TGTGCCAGCAGCTTGTCCTTAGCGGGAGGCAACACCGGGGAGCTGTTTTTT.

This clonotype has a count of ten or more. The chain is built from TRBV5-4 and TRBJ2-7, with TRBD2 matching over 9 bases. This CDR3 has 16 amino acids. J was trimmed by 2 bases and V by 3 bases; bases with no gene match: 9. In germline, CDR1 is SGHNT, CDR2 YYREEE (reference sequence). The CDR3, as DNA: TGTGCCAGCAGCTCTTCTCTAGCGGGACCACCCTACGAGCAGTACTTC. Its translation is CASSSSLAGPPYEQYF.

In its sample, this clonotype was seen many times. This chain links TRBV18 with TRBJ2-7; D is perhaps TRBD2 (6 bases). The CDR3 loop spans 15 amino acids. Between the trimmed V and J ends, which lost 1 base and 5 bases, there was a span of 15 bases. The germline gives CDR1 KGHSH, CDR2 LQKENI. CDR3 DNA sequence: TGTGCCAGCTCACCACAGGGAGGATATAGTGACGAGCAGTACTTC. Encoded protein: CASSPQGGYSDEQYF.

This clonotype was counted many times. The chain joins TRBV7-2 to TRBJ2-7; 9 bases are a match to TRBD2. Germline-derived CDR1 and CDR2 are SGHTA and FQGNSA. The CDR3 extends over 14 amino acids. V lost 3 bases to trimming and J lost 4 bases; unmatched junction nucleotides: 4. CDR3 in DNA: TGTGCCAGCAGCTTGAATAGCGGGAGTTACGAGCAGTACTTC. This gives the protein CASSLNSGSYEQYF. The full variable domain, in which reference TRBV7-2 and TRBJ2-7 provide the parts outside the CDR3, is GAGVSQSPSNKVTEKGKDVELRCDPISGHTALYWYRQSLGQGLEFLIYFQGNSAPDKSGLPSDRFSAERTGGSVSTLTIQRTQQEDSAVYLCASSLNSGSYEQYFGPGTRLTVT.

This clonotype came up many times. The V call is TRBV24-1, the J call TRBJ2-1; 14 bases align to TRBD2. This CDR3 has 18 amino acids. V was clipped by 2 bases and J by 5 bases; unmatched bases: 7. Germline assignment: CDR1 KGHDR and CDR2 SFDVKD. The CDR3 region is CATSDYRTSGRSDNEQFF. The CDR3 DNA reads TGTGCCACCAGTGATTACAGGACTAGCGGGAGGTCTGACAATGAGCAGTTCTTC.

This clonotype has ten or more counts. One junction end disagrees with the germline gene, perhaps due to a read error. CDR3 sequence: CCARDLRGYANTGELFF. Here the CDR3 DNA reads TGCTGTGCTAGAGATTTGAGGGGTTACGCGAACACCGGGGAGCTGTTTTTT. The chain employs TRBV20-1 and TRBJ2-2; either TRBD1 or TRBD2 may supply D (5 bases each). Germline CDR1 reads DFQATT; CDR2 reads SNEGSKA (reference sequence). The CDR3 loop spans 17 amino acids.

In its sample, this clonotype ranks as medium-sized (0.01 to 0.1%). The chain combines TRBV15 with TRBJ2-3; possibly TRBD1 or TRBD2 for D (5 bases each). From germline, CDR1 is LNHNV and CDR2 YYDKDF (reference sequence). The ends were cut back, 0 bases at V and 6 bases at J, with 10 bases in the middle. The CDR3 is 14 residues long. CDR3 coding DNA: TGTGCCACCAGCAGAGATGGGGGATCGGATACGCAGTATTTT. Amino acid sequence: CATSRDGGSDTQYF.

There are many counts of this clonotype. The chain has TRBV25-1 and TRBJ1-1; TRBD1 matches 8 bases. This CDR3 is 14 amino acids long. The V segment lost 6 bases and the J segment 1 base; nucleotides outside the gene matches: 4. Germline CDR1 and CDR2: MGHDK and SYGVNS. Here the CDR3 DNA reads TGTGCCAGCAGGGACGACAGGGGGAACACTGAAGCTTTCTTT. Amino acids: CASRDDRGNTEAFF.

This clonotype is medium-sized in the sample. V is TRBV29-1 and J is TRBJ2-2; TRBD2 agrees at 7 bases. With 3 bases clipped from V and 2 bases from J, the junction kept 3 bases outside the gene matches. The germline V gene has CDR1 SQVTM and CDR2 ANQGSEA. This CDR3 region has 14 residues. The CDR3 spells CSVEGGINTGELFF. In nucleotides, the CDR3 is TGCAGCGTTGAGGGGGGGATCAACACCGGGGAGCTGTTTTTT.

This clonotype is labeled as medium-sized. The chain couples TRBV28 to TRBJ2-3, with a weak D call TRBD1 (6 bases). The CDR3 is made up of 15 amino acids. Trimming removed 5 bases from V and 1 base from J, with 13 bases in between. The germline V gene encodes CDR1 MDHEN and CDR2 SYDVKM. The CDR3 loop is CASSLPTGRTDTQYF. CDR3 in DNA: TGTGCCAGCAGTCTCCCGACAGGCCGCACAGATACGCAGTATTTT.

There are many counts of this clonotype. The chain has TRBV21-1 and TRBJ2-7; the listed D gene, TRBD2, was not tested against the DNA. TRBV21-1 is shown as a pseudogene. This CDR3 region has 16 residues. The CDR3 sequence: CASSKRLAGSSYEQYF. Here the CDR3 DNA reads TGTGCCAGCAGTAAAAGACTAGCGGGGAGCTCCTACGAGCAGTACTTC.

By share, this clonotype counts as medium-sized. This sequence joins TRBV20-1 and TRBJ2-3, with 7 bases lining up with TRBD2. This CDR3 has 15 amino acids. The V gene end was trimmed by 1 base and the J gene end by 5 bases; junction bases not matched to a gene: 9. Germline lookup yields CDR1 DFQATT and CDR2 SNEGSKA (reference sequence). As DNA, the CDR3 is TGCAGTGCTAGAGCGGGACTAACAAACAAAGATACGCAGTATTTT. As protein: CSARAGLTNKDTQYF.

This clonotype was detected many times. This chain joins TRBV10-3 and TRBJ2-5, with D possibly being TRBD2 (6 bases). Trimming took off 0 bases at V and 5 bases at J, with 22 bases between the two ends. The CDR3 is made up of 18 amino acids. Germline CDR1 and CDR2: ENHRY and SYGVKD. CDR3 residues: CAISESPPGEPVRETQYF. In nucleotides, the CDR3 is TGTGCCATCAGTGAGTCACCCCCGGGGGAACCAGTGAGGGAGACCCAGTACTTC.